The 32 T cell receptor beta chains given below trace back to one sample, sequenced in a study of shared clonotypes between healthy human individuals. Measured with immunoSEQ multiplex PCR; TCRdb has only the in-frame clones, and not every one. The table has some 1 million clones, more than 60% seen once. The sample was memory CD4+ T cells sorted from blood. Regarding subset: CD45RA-negative fraction. Receptors were obtained from a man between 18 and 29 years old in good health.

V usage is TRBV9 and J usage is TRBJ1-2; a weak D match, TRBD1 (5 bases). Germline CDR1 is SGDLS and CDR2 is YYNGEE. The CDR3 loop spans 15 amino acids. The ends were cut back, 4 bases at V and 4 bases at J, with 17 bases in the middle. The CDR3 bases are TGTGCCAGCAGCCCCCGGTTGGGGCGCGGCTATGGCTACACCTTC. Protein sequence: CASSPRLGRGYGYTF.

This clone has a single count. Here the CDR3 DNA reads TGTGCCAGCACCGCCGGGGGGTTCTCCTACGAGCAGTACTTC. It codes for CASTAGGFSYEQYF. The chain combines TRBV7-2 with TRBJ2-7; 7 bases match TRBD2. Looked up from germline, CDR1 is SGHTA and CDR2 is FQGNSA. With 7 bases clipped from V and 0 bases from J, the junction kept 6 bases outside the gene matches. The CDR3 loop spans 14 amino acids. Full variable domain (missing parts from reference TRBV7-2 and TRBJ2-7): GAGVSQSPSNKVTEKGKDVELRCDPISGHTALYWYRQSLGQGLEFLIYFQGNSAPDKSGLPSDRFSAERTGGSVSTLTIQRTQQEDSAVYLCASTAGGFSYEQYFGPGTRLTVT.

The chain is built from TRBV30 and TRBJ2-5, with TRBD1 matching over 7 bases. Germline assignment: CDR1 GTSNPN and CDR2 SVGIG (reference sequence). Trimming removed 5 bases from V and 3 bases from J; junction bases left unmatched: 3. The CDR3 length is 12 residues. The CDR3 here is CAWGTAKETQYF. The DNA of the CDR3 is TGTGCCTGGGGGACAGCTAAAGAGACCCAGTACTTC.

This clone was detected many times. The chain couples TRBV10-1 to TRBJ2-7, with D unresolved. CDR1 and CDR2 (germline): WNHNN, SYGVQD (reference sequence). The CDR3 sequence is 13 residues long. V was cut by 2 bases and J by 2 bases, with 7 bases left in between. The DNA of the CDR3 is TGCGCCAGCAGTGAGGGGCCAGCCTACGAGCAGTACTTC. It translates to CASSEGPAYEQYF.

The CDR3 reads CASSRTGEDEAFF. CDR3 coding DNA: TGTGCCAGCAGCCGGACGGGGGAGGACGAAGCTTTCTTT. This chain uses TRBV28 with TRBJ1-1, with D tentatively TRBD1 (5 bases). CDR3 length: 13 amino acids. V shed 6 bases and J shed 8 bases, with 16 bases lying between them. Germline V gene data show CDR1 as MDHEN and CDR2 as SYDVKM.

In its sample, this clone was seen once. The V and J genes are TRBV6-5 and TRBJ2-7; TRBD2 might be the D (7 bases). Trimming cost V 8 bases and J 5 bases, with 16 bases left between them. Germline CDR1 MNHEY, CDR2 SVGAGI. CDR3 length equals 13 residues. CDR3 in DNA: TGTGCCAGCGGGAGGGGGGTTACCAACGAGCAGTACTTC. It codes for CASGRGVTNEQYF.

The V gene is TRBV19, the J gene TRBJ2-1, with 7 bases fitting TRBD1. V was pared by 7 bases and J by 0 bases, with 15 bases of the junction left unmatched. This CDR3 spans 18 amino acids. CDR1 LNHDA and CDR2 SQIVND come from the germline V gene (reference sequence). For the CDR3, the DNA is TGTGCCAGTACCAGGACAGGATCAGCGAAGAGCTCCTACAATGAGCAGTTCTTC. It specifies CASTRTGSAKSSYNEQFF.

There are a few counts of this clone. The junction departs from germline at one end; a sequencing error may be responsible. The rearrangement uses TRBV7-7 and TRBJ1-1; D is unresolved. The CDR3 extends over 13 amino acids. CDR1 is SSHAT and CDR2 is FNYEAQ in the germline V gene (reference sequence). CDR3 coding DNA: TGTGCTAGCAGCCGCCGGGAGAACACTGAAGCTTTCTTT. This sequence encodes CASSRRENTEAFF.

The chain links TRBV29-1 to TRBJ2-7; possible D gene TRBD2, 5 bases. The CDR3 has 15 residues. Germline CDR1 and CDR2: SQVTM and ANQGSEA. The ends were cut back, 4 bases at V and 1 base at J, with 17 bases in the middle. The CDR3 protein is CSVALPRGESYEQYF. The CDR3 DNA reads as TGCAGCGTTGCCCTCCCTCGGGGTGAGTCCTACGAGCAGTACTTC.

Notes on this clone: A far more abundant clone sits one base away, making this likely a read error. CDR3 DNA: TGTGCCAGCAGCTTAGACAGGGGCGAGCAGTACTTC. Translated, it gives CASSLDRGEQYF. The J gene is TRBJ2-7, the V gene TRBV7-6; 7 bases are a match to TRBD1. Trimming cost V 1 base and J 6 bases; bases outside gene matches: 0. The CDR3 has 12 residues. Germline lookup yields CDR1 SGHVS and CDR2 FNYEAQ.

The rearrangement joins TRBV10-3 to TRBJ1-4; no definite D call. Trimming shortened V by 2 bases and J by 6 bases, and 7 bases separated the two germline ends. The CDR3 runs 13 residues. The germline CDR1 and CDR2 sequences are ENHRY and SYGVKD. The CDR3 reads CAISESQYEKLFF. The CDR3 nucleotides read TGTGCCATCAGTGAGAGCCAGTATGAAAAACTGTTTTTT.

The chain uses TRBV5-4 and TRBJ1-1; D call uncertain. The CDR3 totals 14 residues. V shed 1 base and J shed 6 bases, with 13 bases lying between them. Germline-derived CDR1 and CDR2 are SGHNT and YYREEE (reference sequence). For the CDR3, the DNA is TGTGCCAGCAGCTTGACGGCCTCGTTACCTGAAGCTTTCTTT. It yields the protein CASSLTASLPEAFF.

V is TRBV28 and J is TRBJ1-2; TRBD1 is a possible D gene (6 bases). V shed 5 bases and J shed 5 bases, with 9 bases lying between them. CDR1 is MDHEN, CDR2 SYDVKM, per germline. The CDR3 length is 12 residues. The CDR3 loop reads CASSRTGYGYTF. CDR3 coding DNA: TGTGCCAGCAGTAGAACAGGGTATGGCTACACCTTC.

This clone was seen only a few times. V usage is TRBV7-9 and J usage is TRBJ2-5, with 11 bases that match TRBD2. This CDR3 has 14 residues. In germline, CDR1 is SEHNR, CDR2 FQNEAQ (reference sequence). The ends lost 5 bases at V and 4 bases at J; junction bases unmatched: 3. The CDR3 spells CASSPGTSGETQYF. DNA of the CDR3: TGTGCCAGCAGCCCCGGGACTAGCGGAGAGACCCAGTACTTC.

The chain recombines TRBV20-1 with TRBJ1-1, with no clear D. CDR1 is DFQATT, CDR2 SNEGSKA, per germline (reference sequence). The CDR3 sequence is 11 residues long. The DNA of the CDR3 is TGCAGAGGCACGGATGGAACTGAAGCTTTCTTT. This sequence encodes CRGTDGTEAFF.

The rearrangement joins TRBV7-9 to TRBJ2-3; 12 bases are shared with TRBD2. J lost 2 bases, V lost 7 bases, and 7 bases had no gene match. CDR1 is SEHNR and CDR2 is FQNEAQ in the germline V gene (reference sequence). The CDR3 consists of 16 residues. The CDR3 loop is CASTQGLAGPTDTQYF. In DNA, the CDR3 is TGTGCCAGCACCCAGGGACTAGCGGGCCCCACAGATACGCAGTATTTT.

The table lists this clone with a count of one. V is TRBV6-5 and J is TRBJ1-2; 8 nucleotides align to TRBD1. This CDR3 region has 15 residues. Unmatched junction bases numbered 14, after V lost 6 bases and J lost 8 bases. The germline V gene encodes CDR1 MNHEY and CDR2 SVGAGI. This CDR3 reads CASRPGTGLTMGYTF. The CDR3 DNA sequence: TGTGCCAGCAGGCCCGGGACAGGATTAACTATGGGCTACACCTTC.

The chain employs TRBV5-4 and TRBJ2-7; TRBD2 might be the D (5 bases). Germline V gene data show CDR1 as SGHNT and CDR2 as YYREEE (reference sequence). The CDR3 spans 16 residues. V lost 4 bases and J 4 bases, leaving 21 bases between the germline ends. CDR3 protein: CASSRTREDAMYEQYF. Written as DNA, the CDR3 is TGTGCCAGCAGCCGAACCCGGGAAGATGCTATGTACGAGCAGTACTTC.

The chain has TRBV29-1 and TRBJ2-1; 11 nucleotides line up with TRBD2. V lost 4 bases, J lost 4 bases, and 6 bases stayed unmatched. CDR1 and CDR2 (germline): SQVTM, ANQGSEA. CDR3 length: 15 residues. The CDR3: CSVGLGTSGYNEQFF. For the CDR3, the DNA is TGCAGCGTTGGTCTTGGGACTAGCGGTTACAATGAGCAGTTCTTC.

In its sample, this clone was seen once. The V and J genes are TRBV6-5 and TRBJ2-3, with 13 bases aligning to TRBD2. V lost 2 bases to trimming and J lost 1 base; unmatched junction nucleotides: 0. From germline, CDR1 is MNHEY and CDR2 SVGAGI. This CDR3 comprises 16 residues. The CDR3 here is CASSYTSGGGTDTQYF. CDR3 sequence (DNA): TGTGCCAGCAGTTACACTAGCGGGGGGGGCACAGATACGCAGTATTTT.

J is TRBJ1-5 and V is TRBV15, with D tentatively TRBD1 (6 bases). Trimming removed 3 bases at V and 5 bases at J, with 11 bases between. CDR3 size: 14 residues. Germline V lookup: CDR1 LNHNV, CDR2 YYDKDF (reference sequence). CDR3 region: CATSRTGLDQPQHF. The CDR3 nucleotides are TGTGCCACCAGCAGGACAGGACTAGATCAGCCCCAGCATTTT. Drawing the rest from reference TRBV15 and TRBJ1-5, the complete variable domain is DAMVIQNPRYQVTQFGKPVTLSCSQTLNHNVMYWYQQKSSQAPKLLFHYYDKDFNNEADTPDNFQSRRPNTSFCFLDIRSPGLGDTAMYLCATSRTGLDQPQHFGDGTRLSIL.

About this clone: The same CDR3 can be traced to other DNA sequences in this sample. The rearrangement uses TRBV10-2 and TRBJ2-1; D gene unclear. Germline V gene lookup returns CDR1 WSHSY and CDR2 SAAADI. There are 11 residues in the CDR3. V lost 8 bases and J lost 3, with 5 bases in between. The CDR3 protein is CASGNYNEQFF. The CDR3 DNA sequence: TGCGCCAGCGGGAACTACAATGAGCAGTTCTTC.

This chain links TRBV7-8 with TRBJ2-1; D is unresolved. From germline, CDR1 is SGHVS and CDR2 FQNEAQ. Trimming removed 3 bases from V and 5 bases from J, with 2 bases in between. This CDR3 region has 11 residues. The CDR3 sequence: CASSLDNEQFF. The CDR3 nucleotides read TGTGCCAGCAGCTTGGACAATGAGCAGTTCTTC.

This chain joins TRBV6-5 and TRBJ2-1; D is uncertain. Germline CDR1 MNHEY, CDR2 SVGAGI. Between the trimmed V and J ends, which lost 5 bases and 9 bases, there was a span of 8 bases. The CDR3 contains 11 residues. DNA for the CDR3: TGTGCCAGCAGTAAGGGTATTGAGCAGTTCTTC. It encodes CASSKGIEQFF.

The V and J genes are TRBV5-1 and TRBJ1-6; the match to TRBD1 covers 7 bases. The CDR3 is 20 amino acids. After removal of 4 bases from V and 0 bases from J, the junction contained 16 bases not matched to a gene. CDR1 is SGHRS and CDR2 is YFSETQ in the germline V gene. The CDR3 here is CASSPDPMHRGGSYNSPLHF. The CDR3 nucleotides are TGCGCCAGCAGCCCCGACCCGATGCACAGGGGAGGCTCCTATAATTCACCCCTCCACTTT.

Ten or more counts support this clone. The V and J genes are TRBV6-1 and TRBJ2-6; D perhaps matches TRBD1 (5 bases). This CDR3 region has 15 residues. Germline CDR1 and CDR2: MNHNS and SASEGT. Trimming took 6 bases from V and 1 from J, leaving 10 bases between them. The CDR3 region has the DNA TGTGCCAGCAGCGCGACAGTATCTGGGGCCAACGTCCTGACTTTC. Its translation: CASSATVSGANVLTF.

The V gene is TRBV6-6, the J gene TRBJ2-7; TRBD2 agrees at 13 bases. The V segment lost 2 bases and the J segment 4 bases; nucleotides outside the gene matches: 2. The germline V gene has CDR1 MNHNY and CDR2 SVGAGI (reference sequence). The CDR3 totals 15 residues. The CDR3 DNA sequence: TGTGCCAGCAGTTACACGACTAGCGGGAGGTACGAGCAGTACTTC. This codes for CASSYTTSGRYEQYF.

The V and J genes are TRBV6-1 and TRBJ1-3, with D maybe TRBD1 (5 bases). With 5 bases removed from V and 1 base from J, the gap between germline ends came to 9 bases. Germline-derived CDR1 and CDR2 are MNHNS and SASEGT. This CDR3 is built from 14 residues. In nucleotides, the CDR3 is TGTGCCAGCAGTTTCCAGGGTTCTGGAAACACCATATATTTT. It translates to CASSFQGSGNTIYF.

The CDR3 reads CASSPLQGGRTEAFF. Here the CDR3 DNA reads TGTGCCAGTAGTCCTCTCCAGGGGGGTCGTACTGAAGCTTTCTTT. This chain links TRBV19 with TRBJ1-1; 7 bases align to TRBD1. This CDR3 is 15 amino acids long. V was clipped by 5 bases and J by 5 bases; unmatched bases: 11. CDR1 is LNHDA, CDR2 SQIVND, per germline (reference sequence).

This chain joins TRBV6-1 and TRBJ1-1; D is unclear. This CDR3 is built from 13 residues. With 11 bases removed from V and 4 bases from J, the gap between germline ends came to 17 bases. From germline, CDR1 is MNHNS and CDR2 SASEGT. DNA for the CDR3: TGTGCCTTACAGCTGCCCTGGGGCACTGAAGCTTTCTTT. This translates into CALQLPWGTEAFF.

This rearrangement joins TRBV29-1 to TRBJ1-2; tentatively, D is TRBD1 (5 bases). Trimming took 6 bases from V and 0 from J, leaving 14 bases between them. The CDR3 spans 14 residues. Germline V gives CDR1 SQVTM, CDR2 ANQGSEA. For the CDR3, the DNA is TGCAGCGTCCGCCTCGGGGGAGCTAACTATGGCTACACCTTC. This sequence encodes CSVRLGGANYGYTF.

This clone occurred a few times. V and J are TRBV4-1 and TRBJ1-6; D gene uncertain. The CDR3 is 18 amino acids. Germline assignment: CDR1 MGHRA and CDR2 YSYEKL. The V end lost 1 base, the J end lost 0 bases, and 13 bases lay between the germline ends. The chain's CDR3 is CASSQVPKAGSYNSPLHF. The CDR3 bases are TGCGCCAGCAGCCAAGTCCCAAAGGCCGGCTCCTATAATTCACCCCTCCACTTT.